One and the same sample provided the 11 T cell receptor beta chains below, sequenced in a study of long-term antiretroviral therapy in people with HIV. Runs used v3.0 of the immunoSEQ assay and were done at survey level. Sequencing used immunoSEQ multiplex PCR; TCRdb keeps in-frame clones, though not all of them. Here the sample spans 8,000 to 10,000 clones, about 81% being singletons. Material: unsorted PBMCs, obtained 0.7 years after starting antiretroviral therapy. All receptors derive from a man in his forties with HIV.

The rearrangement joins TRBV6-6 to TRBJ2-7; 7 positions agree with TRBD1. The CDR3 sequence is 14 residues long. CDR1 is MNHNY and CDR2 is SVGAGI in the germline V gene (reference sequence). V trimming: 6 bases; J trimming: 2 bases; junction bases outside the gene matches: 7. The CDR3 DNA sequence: TGTGCCAGCAGGGGGACAGCGATAACCTACGAGCAGTACTTC. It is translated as CASRGTAITYEQYF.

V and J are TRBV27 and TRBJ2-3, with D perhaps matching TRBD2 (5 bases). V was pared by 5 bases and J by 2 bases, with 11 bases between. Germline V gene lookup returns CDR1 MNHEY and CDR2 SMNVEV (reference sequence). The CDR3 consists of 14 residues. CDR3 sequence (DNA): TGTGCCAGCAGTGTCCTAGCTTACACAGATACGCAGTATTTT. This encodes CASSVLAYTDTQYF.

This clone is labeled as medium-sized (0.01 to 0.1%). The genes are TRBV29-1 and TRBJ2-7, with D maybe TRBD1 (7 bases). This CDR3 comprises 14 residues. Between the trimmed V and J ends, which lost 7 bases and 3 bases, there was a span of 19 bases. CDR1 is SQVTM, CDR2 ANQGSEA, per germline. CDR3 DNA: TGCAGCGCCGTAAGGGGGGACAGACTCTACGAGCAGTACTTC. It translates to CSAVRGDRLYEQYF.

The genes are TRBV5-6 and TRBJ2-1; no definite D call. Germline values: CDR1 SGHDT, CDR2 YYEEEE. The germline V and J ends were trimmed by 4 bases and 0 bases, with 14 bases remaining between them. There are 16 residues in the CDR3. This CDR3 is CASSIDPGSSYNEQFF. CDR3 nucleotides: TGTGCCAGCAGCATAGACCCTGGCAGCTCCTACAATGAGCAGTTCTTC.

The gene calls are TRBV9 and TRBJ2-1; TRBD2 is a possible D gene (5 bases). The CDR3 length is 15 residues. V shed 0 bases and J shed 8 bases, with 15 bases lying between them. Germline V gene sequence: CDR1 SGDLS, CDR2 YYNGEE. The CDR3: CASSVVDGRWDEQFF. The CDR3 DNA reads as TGTGCCAGCAGCGTAGTCGATGGGAGATGGGATGAGCAGTTCTTC.

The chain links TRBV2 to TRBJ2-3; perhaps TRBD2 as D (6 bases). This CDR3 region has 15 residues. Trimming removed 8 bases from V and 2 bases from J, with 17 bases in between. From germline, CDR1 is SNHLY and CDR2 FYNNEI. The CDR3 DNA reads TGTGCCAGCCTCTCGGGTAGCGGAGCCACAGATACGCAGTATTTT. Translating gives CASLSGSGATDTQYF.

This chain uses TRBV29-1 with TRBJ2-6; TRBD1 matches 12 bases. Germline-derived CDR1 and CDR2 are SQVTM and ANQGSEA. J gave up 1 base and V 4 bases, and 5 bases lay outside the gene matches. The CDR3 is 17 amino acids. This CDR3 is CSVVWDRGLSGANVLTF. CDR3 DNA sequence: TGCAGCGTTGTTTGGGACAGGGGGCTTTCTGGGGCCAACGTCCTGACTTTC. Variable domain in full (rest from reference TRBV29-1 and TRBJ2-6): SAVISQKPSRDICQRGTSLTIQCQVDSQVTMMFWYRQQPGQSLTLIATANQGSEATYESGFVIDKFPISRPNLTFSTLTVSNMSPEDSSIYLCSVVWDRGLSGANVLTFGAGSRLTVL.

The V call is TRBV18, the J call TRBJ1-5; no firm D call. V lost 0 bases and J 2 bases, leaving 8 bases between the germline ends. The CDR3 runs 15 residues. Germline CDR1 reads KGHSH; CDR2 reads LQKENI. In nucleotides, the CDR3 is TGTGCCAGCTCACCACCGGGAAGGGGCAATCAGCCCCAGCATTTT. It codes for CASSPPGRGNQPQHF. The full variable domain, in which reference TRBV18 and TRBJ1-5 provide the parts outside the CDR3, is NAGVMQNPRHLVRRRGQEARLRCSPMKGHSHVYWYRQLPEEGLKFMVYLQKENIIDESGMPKERFSAEFPKEGPSILRIQQVVRGDSAAYFCASSPPGRGNQPQHFGDGTRLSIL.

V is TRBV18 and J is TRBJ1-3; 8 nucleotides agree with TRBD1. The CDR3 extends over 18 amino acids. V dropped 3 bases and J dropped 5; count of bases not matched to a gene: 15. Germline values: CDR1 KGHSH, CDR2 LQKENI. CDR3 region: CASSPMGGQGMSRNTIYF. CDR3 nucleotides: TGTGCCAGCTCACCGATGGGAGGACAGGGAATGAGCAGAAACACCATATATTTT.

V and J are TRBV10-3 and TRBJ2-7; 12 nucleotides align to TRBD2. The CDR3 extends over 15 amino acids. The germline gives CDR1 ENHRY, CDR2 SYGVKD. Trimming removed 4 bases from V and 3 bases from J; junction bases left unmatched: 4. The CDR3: CAISGSTSGSYEQYF. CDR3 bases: TGTGCCATCAGTGGATCGACTAGCGGGAGCTACGAGCAGTACTTC.

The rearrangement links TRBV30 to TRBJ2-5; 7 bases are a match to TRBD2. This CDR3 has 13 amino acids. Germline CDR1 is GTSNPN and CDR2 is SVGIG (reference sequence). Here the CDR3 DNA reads TGTGCTTATGGACTGGGGGGGAGCGAGACCCAGTACTTC. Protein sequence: CAYGLGGSETQYF.